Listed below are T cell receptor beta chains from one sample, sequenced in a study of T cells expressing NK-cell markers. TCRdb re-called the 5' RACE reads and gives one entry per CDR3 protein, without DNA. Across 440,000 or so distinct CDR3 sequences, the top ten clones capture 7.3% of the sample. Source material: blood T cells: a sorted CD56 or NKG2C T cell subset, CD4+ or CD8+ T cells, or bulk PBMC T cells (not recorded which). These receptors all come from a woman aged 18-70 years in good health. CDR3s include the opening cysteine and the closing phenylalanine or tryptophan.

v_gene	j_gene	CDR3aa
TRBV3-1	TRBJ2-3	CASSLMTSGFTDTQYF
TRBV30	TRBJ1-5	CAWGDGNQPQHF
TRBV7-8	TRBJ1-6	CASSHPQGANSPLHF
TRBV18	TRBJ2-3	CASSHGQEKTDTQYF
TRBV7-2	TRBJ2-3	CASRRETSTDTQYF
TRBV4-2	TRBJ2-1	CASSQEAQRVSYNEQFF
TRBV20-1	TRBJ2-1	CSVKKIDEQFF
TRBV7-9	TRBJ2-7	CASSLVGGQGHYEQYF
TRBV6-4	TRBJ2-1	CASSLNSGKQFF
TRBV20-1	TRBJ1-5	CSARDQGPAGVNQPQHF
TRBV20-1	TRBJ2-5	CSARDLSGGVETQYF
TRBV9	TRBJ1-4	CASSPHPGANEKLFF
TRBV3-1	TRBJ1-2	CASSLWTVNGYTF
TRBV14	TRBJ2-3	CASSQDRGSRTDTQYF
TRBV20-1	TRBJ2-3	CSASEREVLTDTQYF
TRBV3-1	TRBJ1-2	CASSQVSRGRTGYTF
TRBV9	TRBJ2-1	CASAAGGHNEQFF
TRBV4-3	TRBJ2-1	CASSQDTDRESYNEQFF
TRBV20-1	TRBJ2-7	CSARADRYEQYF
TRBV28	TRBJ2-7	CASSFFILGSYEQYF
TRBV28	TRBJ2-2	CASDPARANTGELFF
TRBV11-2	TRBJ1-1	CASSFPGAEAFF
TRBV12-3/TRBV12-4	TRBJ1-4	CASSFSSGNEKLFF
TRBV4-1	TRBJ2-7	CASSQGVGGGEQYF
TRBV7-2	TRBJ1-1	CASTEGQLGTEAFF
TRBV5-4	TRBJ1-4	CASSLDLATNEKLFF
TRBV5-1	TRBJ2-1	CASHTTFSSYNEQFF
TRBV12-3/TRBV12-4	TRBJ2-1	CASSLTGRDNDQFF
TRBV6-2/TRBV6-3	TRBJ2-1	CASSYSKVAGGRNEQFF